What follows are 18 T cell receptor beta chains derived from one specimen sequenced in a study of blood T cell repertoires in COVID-19. The data were produced by immunoSEQ multiplex PCR, yet TCRdb's version contains in-frame clones alone and is incomplete. Of roughly 200,000 clones detected, approximately 85% appear once; the ten largest clones hold more than 5.5%. The sequenced sample consisted of PBMCs or T cells enriched from blood (not recorded which). These receptors were collected from a man aged 35 to 55 who had recovered from COVID-19.

This clone occurred once. The V gene is TRBV3-1 (or the pseudogene TRBV3-2), the J gene TRBJ1-2; D is ambiguous. Per germline, CDR1 LGHDT and CDR2 YNNKEL (reference sequence). The CDR3 is made up of 13 amino acids. V lost 5 bases and J 6 bases, leaving 13 bases between the germline ends. The chain's CDR3 is CASSVTGGDGYTF. As DNA, the CDR3 is TGTGCCAGCAGCGTCACGGGAGGTGATGGCTACACCTTC.

This chain joins TRBV28 and TRBJ1-4; D perhaps matches TRBD1 (6 bases). The germline gives CDR1 MDHEN, CDR2 SYDVKM. V was clipped by 5 bases and J by 0 bases, with 22 bases between them. The CDR3 covers 19 residues. Here the CDR3 DNA reads TGTGCCAGCAGTCCATACCCGGACAGATTATCAGCAACTAATGAAAAACTGTTTTTT. This encodes CASSPYPDRLSATNEKLFF.

The chain joins TRBV10-1 to TRBJ1-5; 8 bases map to TRBD1. This CDR3 region has 14 residues. Unmatched junction bases numbered 9, after V lost 11 bases and J lost 3 bases. Germline V CDR1 and CDR2: WNHNN, SYGVQD (reference sequence). CDR3 coding DNA: TGCGCCGGGCAGACAGGGGATAACAATCAGCCCCAGCATTTT. Residues: CAGQTGDNNQPQHF.

The chain carries TRBV19 and TRBJ1-6, with 10 bases lining up with TRBD1. V dropped 5 bases and J dropped 7; count of bases not matched to a gene: 8. CDR3 length: 16 residues. Germline values: CDR1 LNHDA, CDR2 SQIVND (reference sequence). CDR3 region: CASSPKEDRGNSPLHF. The CDR3 DNA is TGTGCCAGTAGTCCGAAGGAGGACAGGGGGAATTCACCCCTCCACTTT. Combining the CDR3 with reference TRBV19 and TRBJ1-6 gives the whole variable domain DGGITQSPKYLFRKEGQNVTLSCEQNLNHDAMYWYRQDPGQGLRLIYYSQIVNDFQKGDIAEGYSVSREKKESFPLTVTSAQKNPTAFYLCASSPKEDRGNSPLHFGNGTRLTVT.

Here the CDR3 reads CASGLVLLRDWGTEAFF. The CDR3 DNA reads TGTGCTAGTGGTTTGGTACTATTGAGGGATTGGGGCACTGAAGCTTTCTTT. The rearrangement joins TRBV12-5 to TRBJ1-1, with D unclear. V was shortened by 0 bases and J by 4 bases, with 18 bases between the two germline ends. The CDR3 extends over 17 amino acids. Germline V lookup: CDR1 LGHNT, CDR2 FRNRAP.

CDR3 sequence reads: CASKQGTNTGELFF. DNA for the CDR3: TGTGCCAGCAAACAGGGGACGAACACCGGGGAGCTGTTTTTT. The gene calls are TRBV6-6 and TRBJ2-2; 7 bases align to TRBD1. The V segment lost 7 bases and the J segment 0 bases; nucleotides outside the gene matches: 2. Germline V gives CDR1 MNHNY, CDR2 SVGAGI (reference sequence). The CDR3 sequence is 14 residues long.

The chain uses TRBV5-1 and TRBJ1-2, with D maybe TRBD1 (6 bases). CDR3 size: 15 residues. The germline gives CDR1 SGHRS, CDR2 YFSETQ. V was cut by 4 bases and J by 0 bases, with 13 bases left in between. The CDR3 reads CASSHNRDTNYGYTF. Written as DNA, the CDR3 is TGCGCCAGCAGCCATAACAGGGATACTAACTATGGCTACACCTTC.

The chain uses TRBV19 and TRBJ2-5; 8 bases are a match to TRBD1. Germline trimming cut 3 bases from V and 5 bases from J; bases unmatched to any gene: 2. CDR3 length: 13 amino acids. Germline loops: CDR1 LNHDA, CDR2 SQIVND (reference sequence). CDR3 bases: TGTGCCAGTAGTATTAGGACAGGGGAGACCCAGTACTTC. Translation gives CASSIRTGETQYF. Variable domain in full (rest from reference TRBV19 and TRBJ2-5): DGGITQSPKYLFRKEGQNVTLSCEQNLNHDAMYWYRQDPGQGLRLIYYSQIVNDFQKGDIAEGYSVSREKKESFPLTVTSAQKNPTAFYLCASSIRTGETQYFGPGTRLLVL.

V and J are TRBV19 and TRBJ1-4; D is ambiguous. CDR3 size: 16 residues. Per the germline V gene, CDR1 is LNHDA and CDR2 is SQIVND (reference sequence). V gave up 0 bases and J gave up 4 bases, with 12 bases separating them. CDR3 nucleotide sequence: TGTGCCAGTAGTATAGATCGGACTGTTGTTAATGAAAAACTGTTTTTT. Translated: CASSIDRTVVNEKLFF.

The chain recombines TRBV19 with TRBJ2-2; D ambiguous. The germline V and J ends were trimmed by 7 bases and 3 bases, with 9 bases remaining between them. Looked up from germline, CDR1 is LNHDA and CDR2 is SQIVND (reference sequence). The CDR3 is 13 residues long. The CDR3 loop reads CASMIQDTGELFF. CDR3 DNA sequence: TGTGCCAGTATGATTCAGGACACCGGGGAGCTGTTTTTT.

V and J are TRBV11-1 and TRBJ1-1; tentatively, D is TRBD1 (6 bases). Germline values: CDR1 SGHAT, CDR2 FQDESV (reference sequence). The CDR3 extends over 15 amino acids. The ends were cut back, 7 bases at V and 5 bases at J, with 20 bases in the middle. CDR3 sequence reads: CASTLEGGAGTEAFF. In DNA, the CDR3 is TGTGCCAGCACCCTTGAAGGGGGAGCTGGGACTGAAGCTTTCTTT.

The chain has TRBV5-1 and TRBJ1-4, with 8 bases aligning to TRBD1. This CDR3 comprises 15 residues. Germline trimming cut 2 bases from V and 7 bases from J; bases unmatched to any gene: 7. The germline V gene encodes CDR1 SGHRS and CDR2 YFSETQ. The CDR3 region is CASSFGQGWGEKLFF. Written as DNA, the CDR3 is TGCGCCAGCAGCTTCGGACAGGGTTGGGGTGAAAAACTGTTTTTT.

As to this clone: Other DNA sequences in this specimen translate into the identical CDR3. This chain links TRBV5-1 with TRBJ2-1; TRBD2 matches at 11 bases. The CDR3 contains 15 residues. Trimming took 4 bases from V and 6 from J; bases not matched to a gene: 6. Germline values: CDR1 SGHRS, CDR2 YFSETQ. The CDR3 DNA follows: TGCGCCAGCAGCCTGCTAGCGGGAGGCCTCAATGAGCAGTTCTTC. The encoded protein is CASSLLAGGLNEQFF.

This clone was counted a few times. V is TRBV7-9 and J is TRBJ1-2, with D possibly TRBD1 on 6 matching bases. Germline values: CDR1 SEHNR, CDR2 FQNEAQ (reference sequence). Trimming left V 10 bases short and J 4 bases short, with 19 bases between. The CDR3 covers 14 residues. The CDR3 coding sequence is TGTGCCATTCCACTTAGAGGGACATTCTATGGCTACACCTTC. Its translation is CAIPLRGTFYGYTF. Full variable domain (remainder filled in from reference TRBV7-9 and TRBJ1-2): DTGVSQNPRHKITKRGQNVTFRCDPISEHNRLYWYRQTLGQGPEFLTYFQNEAQLEKSRLLSDRFSAERPKGSFSTLEIQRTEQGDSAMYLCAIPLRGTFYGYTFGSGTRLTVV.

J is TRBJ1-5 and V is TRBV3-1 (or the pseudogene TRBV3-2); D unresolved. CDR3 size: 15 residues. The germline V gene encodes CDR1 LGHDT and CDR2 YNNKEL (reference sequence). Trimming stripped 1 base from V and 7 bases from J, with 14 bases between. CDR3 region: CASSQARSGNQPQHF. CDR3 nucleotide sequence: TGTGCCAGCAGCCAAGCCCGGTCGGGGAACCAGCCCCAGCATTTT.

This chain joins TRBV27 and TRBJ1-1, with D maybe TRBD1 (5 bases). Germline V lookup: CDR1 MNHEY, CDR2 SMNVEV (reference sequence). The CDR3 totals 14 residues. Trimming left V 6 bases short and J 0 bases short, with 11 bases between. The CDR3 loop reads CASSLPGMNTEAFF. The DNA of the CDR3 is TGTGCCAGCAGCCTCCCAGGGATGAACACTGAAGCTTTCTTT.

This clone was recorded only once. This chain joins TRBV5-6 and TRBJ1-2, with D perhaps matching TRBD1 (5 bases). The CDR3 loop spans 15 amino acids. In germline, CDR1 is SGHDT, CDR2 YYEEEE. The ends were cut back, 0 bases at V and 10 bases at J, with 19 bases in the middle. The CDR3 region is CASSLAQQGQLVYTF. CDR3 sequence (DNA): TGTGCCAGCAGCTTGGCCCAGCAGGGCCAACTCGTCTACACCTTC.

This chain joins TRBV18 and TRBJ1-4; D is possibly TRBD1 (5 bases). V was clipped by 3 bases and J by 4 bases, with 9 bases between them. This CDR3 comprises 14 residues. Germline V gives CDR1 KGHSH, CDR2 LQKENI. In DNA, the CDR3 is TGTGCCAGCTCACCGGGACTGAGTAATGAAAAACTGTTTTTT. The encoded protein is CASSPGLSNEKLFF.